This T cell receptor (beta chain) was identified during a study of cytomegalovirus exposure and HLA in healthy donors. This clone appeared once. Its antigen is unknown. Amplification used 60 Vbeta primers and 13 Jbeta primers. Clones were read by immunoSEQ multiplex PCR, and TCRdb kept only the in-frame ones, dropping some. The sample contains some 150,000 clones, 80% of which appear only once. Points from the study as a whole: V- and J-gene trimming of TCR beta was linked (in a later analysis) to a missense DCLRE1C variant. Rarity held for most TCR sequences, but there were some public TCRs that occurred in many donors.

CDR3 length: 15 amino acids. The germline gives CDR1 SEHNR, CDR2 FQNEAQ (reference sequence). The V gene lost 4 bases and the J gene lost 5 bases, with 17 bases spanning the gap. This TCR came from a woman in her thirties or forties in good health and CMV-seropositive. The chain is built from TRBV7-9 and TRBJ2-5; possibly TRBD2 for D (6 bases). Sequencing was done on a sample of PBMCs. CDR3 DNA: TGTGCCAGCAGCTGGGACGCCCCACGGGGGGAGACCCAGTACTTC. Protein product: CASSWDAPRGETQYF. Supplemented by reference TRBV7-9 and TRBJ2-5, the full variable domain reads DTGVSQNPRHKITKRGQNVTFRCDPISEHNRLYWYRQTLGQGPEFLTYFQNEAQLEKSRLLSDRFSAERPKGSFSTLEIQRTEQGDSAMYLCASSWDAPRGETQYFGPGTRLLVL.